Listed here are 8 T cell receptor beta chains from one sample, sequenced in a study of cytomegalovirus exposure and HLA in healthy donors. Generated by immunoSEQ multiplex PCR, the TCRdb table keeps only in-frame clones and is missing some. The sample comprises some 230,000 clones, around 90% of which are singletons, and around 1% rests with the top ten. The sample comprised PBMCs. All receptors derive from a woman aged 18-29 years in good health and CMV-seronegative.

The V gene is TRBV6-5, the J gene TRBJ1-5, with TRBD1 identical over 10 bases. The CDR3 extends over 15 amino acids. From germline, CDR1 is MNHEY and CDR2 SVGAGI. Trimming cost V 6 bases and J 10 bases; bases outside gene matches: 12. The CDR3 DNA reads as TGTGCCAGCAGGCACACCGGGACAGGGGATTTTCCCCAGCATTTT. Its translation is CASRHTGTGDFPQHF.

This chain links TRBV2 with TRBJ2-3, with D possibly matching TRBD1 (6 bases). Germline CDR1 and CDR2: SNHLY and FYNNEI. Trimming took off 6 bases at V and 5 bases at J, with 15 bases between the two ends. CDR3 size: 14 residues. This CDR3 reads CASRPGHERDTQYF. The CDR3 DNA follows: TGTGCCAGCAGACCGGGACACGAACGAGATACGCAGTATTTT.

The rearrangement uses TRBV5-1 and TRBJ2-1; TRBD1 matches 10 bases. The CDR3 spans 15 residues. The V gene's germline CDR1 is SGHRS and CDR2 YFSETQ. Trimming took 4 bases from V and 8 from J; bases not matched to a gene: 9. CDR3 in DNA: TGCGCCAGCAGCCATCACAGACAGGGGGCCTATGAGCAGTTCTTC. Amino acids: CASSHHRQGAYEQFF.

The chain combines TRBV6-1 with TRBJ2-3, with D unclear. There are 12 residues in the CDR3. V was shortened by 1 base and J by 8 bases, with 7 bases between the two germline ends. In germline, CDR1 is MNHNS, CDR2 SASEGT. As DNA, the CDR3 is TGTGCCAGCAGTGAAGGTAGTAGTACGCAGTATTTT. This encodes CASSEGSSTQYF.

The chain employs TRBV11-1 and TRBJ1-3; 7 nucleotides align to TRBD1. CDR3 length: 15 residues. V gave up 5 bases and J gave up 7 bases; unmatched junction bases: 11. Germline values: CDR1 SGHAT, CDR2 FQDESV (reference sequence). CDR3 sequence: CASSRTGAEGNTIYF. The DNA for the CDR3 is TGTGCCAGCAGCCGAACAGGGGCCGAAGGGAACACCATATATTTT.

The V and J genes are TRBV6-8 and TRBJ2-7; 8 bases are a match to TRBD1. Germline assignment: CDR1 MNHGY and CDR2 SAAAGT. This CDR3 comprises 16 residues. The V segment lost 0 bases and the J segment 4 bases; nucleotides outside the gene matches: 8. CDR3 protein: CASSYSMAGGFYEQYF. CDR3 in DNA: TGTGCCAGCAGTTACTCGATGGCAGGGGGCTTTTACGAGCAGTACTTC.

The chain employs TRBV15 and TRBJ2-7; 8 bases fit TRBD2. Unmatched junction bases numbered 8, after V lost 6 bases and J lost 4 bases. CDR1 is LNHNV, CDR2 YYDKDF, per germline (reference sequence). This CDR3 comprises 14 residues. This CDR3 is CATRRAGGSYEQYF. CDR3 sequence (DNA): TGTGCCACCAGGAGGGCGGGAGGTTCATACGAGCAGTACTTC.

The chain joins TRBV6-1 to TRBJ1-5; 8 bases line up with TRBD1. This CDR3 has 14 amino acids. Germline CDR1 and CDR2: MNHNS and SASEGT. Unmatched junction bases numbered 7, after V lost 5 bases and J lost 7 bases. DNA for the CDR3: TGTGCCAGCAGTCGCGGACAGGGTATACAGCCCCAGCATTTT. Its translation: CASSRGQGIQPQHF.